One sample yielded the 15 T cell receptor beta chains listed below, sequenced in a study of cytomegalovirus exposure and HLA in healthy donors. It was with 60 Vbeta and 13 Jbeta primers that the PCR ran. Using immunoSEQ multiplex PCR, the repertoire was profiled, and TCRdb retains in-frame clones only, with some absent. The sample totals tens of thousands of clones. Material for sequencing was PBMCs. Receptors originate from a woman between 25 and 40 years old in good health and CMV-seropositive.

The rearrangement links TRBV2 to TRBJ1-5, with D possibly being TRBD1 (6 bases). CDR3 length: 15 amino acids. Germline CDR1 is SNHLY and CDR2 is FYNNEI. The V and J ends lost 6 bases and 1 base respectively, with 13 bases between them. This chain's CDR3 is CASSQGQPSNQPQHF. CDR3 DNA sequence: TGTGCCAGCAGCCAAGGACAGCCCAGCAATCAGCCCCAGCATTTT.

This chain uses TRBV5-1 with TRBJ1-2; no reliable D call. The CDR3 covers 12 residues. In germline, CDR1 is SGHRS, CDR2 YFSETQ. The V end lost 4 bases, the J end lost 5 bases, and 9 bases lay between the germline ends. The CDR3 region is CASSRLGYGYTF. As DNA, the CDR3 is TGCGCCAGCAGCCGCCTCGGGTATGGCTACACCTTC.

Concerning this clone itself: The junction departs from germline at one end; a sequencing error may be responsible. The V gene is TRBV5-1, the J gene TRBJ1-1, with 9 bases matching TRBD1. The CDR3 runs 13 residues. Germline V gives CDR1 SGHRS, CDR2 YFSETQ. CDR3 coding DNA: TGCGCCAGCAGCTTGGGGGACAGGGCGGACCCCAACTTT. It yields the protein CASSLGDRADPNF.

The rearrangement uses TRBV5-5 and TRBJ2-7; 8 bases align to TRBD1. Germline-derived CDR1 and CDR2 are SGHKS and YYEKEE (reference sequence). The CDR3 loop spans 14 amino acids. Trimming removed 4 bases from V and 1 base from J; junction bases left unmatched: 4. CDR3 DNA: TGTGCCAGCAGCCCGGACAGGGAATCCTACGAGCAGTACTTC. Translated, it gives CASSPDRESYEQYF.

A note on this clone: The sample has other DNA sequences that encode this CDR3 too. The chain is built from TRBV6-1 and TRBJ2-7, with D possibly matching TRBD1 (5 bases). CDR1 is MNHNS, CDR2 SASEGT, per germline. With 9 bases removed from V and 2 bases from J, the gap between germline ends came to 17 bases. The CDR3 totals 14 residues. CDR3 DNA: TGTGCCAGTCTACTCCTCGCAGGGACCTACGAGCAGTACTTC. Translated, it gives CASLLLAGTYEQYF.

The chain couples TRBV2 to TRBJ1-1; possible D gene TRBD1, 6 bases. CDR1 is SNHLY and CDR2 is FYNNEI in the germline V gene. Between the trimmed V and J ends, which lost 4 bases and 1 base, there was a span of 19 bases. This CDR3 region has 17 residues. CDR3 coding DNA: TGTGCCAGCAGTGCGGTGAGGGGGGGGAGTTGGAACACTGAAGCTTTCTTT. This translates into CASSAVRGGSWNTEAFF.

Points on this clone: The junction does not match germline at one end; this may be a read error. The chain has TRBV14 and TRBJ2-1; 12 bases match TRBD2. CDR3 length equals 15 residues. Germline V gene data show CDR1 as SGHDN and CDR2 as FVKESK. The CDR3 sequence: CASSRHWTSGAEEFF. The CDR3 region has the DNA TGTGCCAGCAGCCGACACTGGACTAGCGGGGCTGAGGAGTTCTTC. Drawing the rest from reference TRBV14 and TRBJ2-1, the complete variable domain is EAGVTQFPSHSVIEKGQTVTLRCDPISGHDNLYWYRRVMGKEIKFLLHFVKESKQDESGMPNNRFLAERTGGTYSTLKVQPAELEDSGVYFCASSRHWTSGAEEFFGPGTRLTVL.

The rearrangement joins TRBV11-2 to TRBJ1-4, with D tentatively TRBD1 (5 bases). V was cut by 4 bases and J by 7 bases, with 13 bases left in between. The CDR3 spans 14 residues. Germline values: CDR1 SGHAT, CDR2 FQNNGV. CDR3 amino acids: CASSSSGWSEKLFF. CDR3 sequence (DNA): TGTGCCAGCAGCTCCTCAGGGTGGTCTGAAAAACTGTTTTTT.

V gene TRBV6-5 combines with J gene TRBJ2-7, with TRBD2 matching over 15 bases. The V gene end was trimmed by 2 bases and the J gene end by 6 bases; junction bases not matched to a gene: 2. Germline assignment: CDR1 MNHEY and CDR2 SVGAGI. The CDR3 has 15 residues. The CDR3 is CASSYPGLAGGEQYF. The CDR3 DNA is TGTGCCAGCAGTTACCCGGGACTAGCGGGGGGCGAGCAGTACTTC.

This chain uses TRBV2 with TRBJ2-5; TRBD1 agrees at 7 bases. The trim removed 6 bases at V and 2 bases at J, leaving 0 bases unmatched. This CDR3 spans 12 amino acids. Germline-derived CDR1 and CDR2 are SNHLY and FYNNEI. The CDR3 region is CASRDRQETQYF. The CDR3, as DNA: TGTGCCAGCAGGGACAGGCAAGAGACCCAGTACTTC. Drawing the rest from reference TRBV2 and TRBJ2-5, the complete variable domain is EPEVTQTPSHQVTQMGQEVILRCVPISNHLYFYWYRQILGQKVEFLVSFYNNEISEKSEIFDDQFSVERPDGSNFTLKIRSTKLEDSAMYFCASRDRQETQYFGPGTRLLVL.

For the CDR3, the DNA is TGCGCCAGCAGCCAAGGGGGGGATCAGCCCCAGCATTTT. This encodes CASSQGGDQPQHF. J is TRBJ1-5 and V is TRBV4-1, with D possibly matching TRBD1 (5 bases). This CDR3 has 13 amino acids. From germline, CDR1 is MGHRA and CDR2 YSYEKL. With 1 base removed from V and 5 bases from J, the gap between germline ends came to 6 bases.

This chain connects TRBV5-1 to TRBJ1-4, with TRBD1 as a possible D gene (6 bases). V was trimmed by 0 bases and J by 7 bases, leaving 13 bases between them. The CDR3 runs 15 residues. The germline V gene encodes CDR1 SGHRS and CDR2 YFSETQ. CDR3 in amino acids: CASSLVAGEIEKLFF. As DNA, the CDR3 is TGCGCCAGCAGCTTGGTGGCAGGGGAGATTGAAAAACTGTTTTTT.

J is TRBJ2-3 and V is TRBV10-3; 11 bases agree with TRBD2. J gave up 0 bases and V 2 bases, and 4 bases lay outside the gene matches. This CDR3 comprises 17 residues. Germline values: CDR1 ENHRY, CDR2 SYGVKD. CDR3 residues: CAISEVLAGASTDTQYF. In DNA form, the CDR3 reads TGTGCCATCAGTGAGGTACTAGCGGGGGCTAGCACAGATACGCAGTATTTT.

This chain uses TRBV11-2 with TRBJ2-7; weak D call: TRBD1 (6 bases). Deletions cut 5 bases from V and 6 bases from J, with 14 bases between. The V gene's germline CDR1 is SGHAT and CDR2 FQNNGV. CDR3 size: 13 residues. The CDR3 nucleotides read TGTGCCAGCAGCCTCCCGGACAGAGGCGAGCAGTACTTC. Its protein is CASSLPDRGEQYF.

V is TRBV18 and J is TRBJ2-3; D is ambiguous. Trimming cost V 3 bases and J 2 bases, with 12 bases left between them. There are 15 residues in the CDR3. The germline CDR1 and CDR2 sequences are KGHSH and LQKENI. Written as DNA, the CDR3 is TGTGCCAGCTCACCCTACGGTACTAACACAGATACGCAGTATTTT. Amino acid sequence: CASSPYGTNTDTQYF.